This TCR beta chain was sequenced for a study of blood T cell repertoires in COVID-19. Authors' analysis steps: Amplification of reference gene primers was used by the study to estimate nucleated cell counts. Clones were sequenced by immunoSEQ multiplex PCR, and TCRdb holds only the in-frame ones, with some missing. That table is the source of V, J and clone size, and D and trimming were worked out from the DNA. Here the sample spans tens of thousands of clones, about two thirds being singletons. Seattle's enrolled individuals joined amid active infection and were then monitored longitudinally. The CDR3 spans 16 residues. Between the trimmed V and J ends, which lost 0 bases and 5 bases, there was a span of 13 bases. The germline V gene has CDR1 LGHNA and CDR2 YSLEER.

The sequenced sample was peripheral blood. This chain joins TRBV4-3 and TRBJ1-4; perhaps TRBD1 as D (5 bases). The clonotype originates from a woman in her seventies with COVID-19, enrolled during active disease. The CDR3 DNA reads TGCGCCAGCAGCCAAGATCGCGAAGCAGGGAATGAAAAACTGTTTTTT. Translation gives CASSQDREAGNEKLFF.